These T cell receptor beta chains were read from a single sample in a study of shared clonotypes between healthy human individuals. Clones were read by immunoSEQ multiplex PCR, and TCRdb kept only the in-frame ones, dropping some. In the table there are approximately 2.3 million clones, over 90% of which are singletons. The sequencing input was naive CD4+ T cells from PBMCs. Receptors were obtained from a man aged 18 to 29 in good health. Some clones in this sample may be carry-over from other donors' samples. The CDR3 runs from the conserved cysteine through the conserved F or W. Some rows mark clone size as missing; the rest say once, few, many or name a class of expanded clone.

>TRBV12-2|TRBJ2-7|NA
CASRSTACVRNTAEYF
>TRBV2|TRBJ2-2|NA
CASSRTSYTNTGELFF
>TRBV11-2|TRBJ2-3|NA
CASSWTSGSGDTQYF
>TRBV2|TRBJ1-5|NA
CASTGSRAANQPQHF
>TRBV2|TRBJ1-5|NA
CASTGRAGNQPQHF
>TRBV25-1|TRBJ2-7|NA
CATGQAGSNLEQYF
>TRBV5-5|TRBJ2-4|once
CASIQGWRYF
>TRBV28|TRBJ1-5|NA
CASSPITKGGAQPQHF
>TRBV19|TRBJ1-4|NA
CASSWSHDTEKLFF
>TRBV4-2|TRBJ2-5|NA
CASSQVDLTSGRETQYF
>TRBV5-6|TRBJ1-2|NA
CASSGGTDDYGYTF
>TRBV9|TRBJ2-5|NA
CASSVGDQQETQYF
>TRBV7-9|TRBJ2-7|NA
CASTPGLAGPHEQYF
>TRBV2|TRBJ2-5|NA
CASRWGEETQYF
>TRBV6-4|TRBJ1-1|NA
CASSDSGNPGAEAFF
>TRBV7-2|TRBJ2-7|NA
CASSLTSGTQPYEQYF
>TRBV25-1|TRBJ2-7|NA
CASRLGQGARKQYF
>TRBV9|TRBJ2-1|NA
CASSVLGDEQFF
>TRBV7-9|TRBJ2-7|NA
CASSPNSGTAYEQYF
>TRBV29-1|TRBJ2-7|NA
CSVRGTASSYEQYF
>TRBV19|TRBJ1-5|NA
CASSLWGARDVWSNQPQHF
>TRBV7-8|TRBJ2-3|NA
CASSPMGADTQYF
>TRBV5-1|TRBJ1-1|NA
CASSLEVANTEAFF
>TRBV7-3|TRBJ2-1|NA
CASSWKMLGEQFF
>TRBV5-1|TRBJ2-7|NA
CASSLDRGPYEQYF
>TRBV2|TRBJ1-4|few
CASNTGRGEKLFF
>TRBV7-6|TRBJ2-1|NA
CASSDRGSSYNEQFF
>TRBV7-2|TRBJ2-1|NA
CASSLASGPYNEQFF
>TRBV28|TRBJ1-6|NA
CASSLNSPLHF
>TRBV19|TRBJ2-2|NA
CASSIWYRGGGDTGELFF
>TRBV18|TRBJ1-2|NA
CASSPKILTGGSSGYTF
>TRBV7-3|TRBJ2-5|NA
CASSGGIQETQYF
>TRBV7-2|TRBJ2-2|NA
CASRTYDPGQGNTGELFF
>TRBV4-2|TRBJ2-3|NA
CASSQTVGTSGSDTQYF
>TRBV27|TRBJ1-2|NA
CASCRGNGHYGYTF
>TRBV5-6|TRBJ1-1|NA
CASCSRDRWGGGFGTEAFF
>TRBV28|TRBJ2-3|NA
CASSLSAGVPLGAQYF
>TRBV5-1|TRBJ2-1|NA
CASSLIQAVYNEQFF
>TRBV6-1|TRBJ2-7|once
CASSAKSGQAAEQYF
>TRBV11-1|TRBJ2-1|NA
CASSLAYLNFGNEQFF
>TRBV7-2|TRBJ1-3|NA
CASSLAPPSSGNTIYF
>TRBV7-8|TRBJ1-5|few
CASSLVRNQPQHF
>TRBV18|TRBJ1-2|NA
CASSPLFLRATNYGYTF
>TRBV19|TRBJ2-1|NA
CASSIAGYNEQFF
>TRBV19|TRBJ1-5|NA
CASSRGQGNPQPQHF
>TRBV5-1|TRBJ2-3|NA
CASTPGVDSTGDTQYF
>TRBV10-3|TRBJ2-3|NA
CAAGLAGGDTQYF
>TRBV9|TRBJ2-3|NA
CASSVLAGGGTDTQYF
>TRBV2|TRBJ2-1|NA
CASSEAVSVSYNEQFF
>TRBV9|TRBJ2-3|NA
CASSSRGVLGTDTQYF
>TRBV5-1|TRBJ1-2|NA
CASSLSGSYGYTF
>TRBV7-3|TRBJ2-3|NA
CASSLGPAGSTDTQYF
>TRBV30|TRBJ2-1|NA
CAWDWGSYNEQFF
>TRBV5-1|TRBJ2-1|NA
CASSLARDRERYEQFF
>TRBV5-8|TRBJ2-1|NA
CASSRTGSSSYNEQFF
>TRBV27|TRBJ1-1|NA
CASSLEAGNTEAFF
>TRBV4-3|TRBJ2-7|NA
CASSQDRGLRPVGSEQYF
>TRBV19|TRBJ1-5|NA
CASNGIYSNQPQHF
>TRBV5-1|TRBJ2-1|once
CASAEGVYNEQFF
>TRBV7-3|TRBJ2-5|once
CASSLGLRETQYF